This T cell receptor (beta chain) was identified in a study of shared clonotypes between healthy human individuals. Method: immunoSEQ multiplex PCR; TCRdb's copy keeps in-frame clones and lacks some. Of a few million clones listed, 85% to 95% were seen once; the top ten hold 0.35% to 0.5%. Each of the donors was a healthy adult who was HIV-negative and had not had a recent acute infection or vaccination. Sequenced: naive CD4+ T cells from PBMCs. Documented subset: CD45RA+ positively selected. The clonotype comes from a man aged 18 to 29 in good health. Some clones in this sample may be carry-over from other donors' samples.

CDR3 sequence (DNA): TGTGCCAGCAGCTTAAGGACCGTATACGAGCAGTACTTC. Protein: CASSLRTVYEQYF. The chain employs TRBV7-2 and TRBJ2-7; no reliable D call. Germline CDR1 is SGHTA and CDR2 is FQGNSA. The CDR3 runs to 13 residues. The V and J ends lost 2 bases and 4 bases respectively, with 9 bases between them.